The 17 T cell receptor beta chains in this list originate from one sample, sequenced in a study of cytomegalovirus exposure and HLA in healthy donors. Here immunoSEQ multiplex PCR was the method, and the copy in TCRdb shows in-frame clones only, minus some. This table has 130,000 to 150,000 clones, nearly 90% appearing once. Sequenced sample: PBMCs. The receptors stem from a woman aged 18 to 35 in good health and CMV-seropositive.

The CDR3, as DNA: TGTGCCAGCCACAGGGACGGCTCCTATAATTCACCCCTCCACTTT. This encodes CASHRDGSYNSPLHF. V usage is TRBV19 and J usage is TRBJ1-6; D is possibly TRBD1 (6 bases). CDR1 is LNHDA, CDR2 SQIVND, per germline (reference sequence). V dropped 9 bases and J dropped 0 bases, with 12 bases sitting between them. The CDR3 spans 15 residues.

V usage is TRBV4-2 and J usage is TRBJ2-3, with TRBD2 identical over 8 bases. Germline CDR1 LGHNA, CDR2 YNFKEQ. The CDR3 is 15 amino acids. V was pared by 4 bases and J by 1 base, with 4 bases of the junction left unmatched. The CDR3 spells CASSPYSGGTDTQYF. In nucleotides, the CDR3 is TGTGCCAGCAGCCCCTATAGCGGGGGCACAGATACGCAGTATTTT.

The J gene is TRBJ1-4, the V gene TRBV15, with 8 bases aligning to TRBD1. The ends lost 0 bases at V and 11 bases at J; junction bases unmatched: 14. Germline assignment: CDR1 LNHNV and CDR2 YYDKDF (reference sequence). The CDR3 sequence is 17 residues long. CDR3 nucleotides: TGTGCCACCAGCAGAGATTCCCCGCAAGGACAGGGACGGAAACTGTTTTTT. Amino acid sequence: CATSRDSPQGQGRKLFF.

The rearrangement links TRBV7-9 to TRBJ2-2; the D gene is possibly TRBD1 (5 bases). This CDR3 is built from 17 residues. Germline V gene lookup returns CDR1 SEHNR and CDR2 FQNEAQ (reference sequence). V was cut by 3 bases and J by 5 bases, with 19 bases left in between. The CDR3 loop reads CASSLFSRAVGTGELFF. The CDR3 DNA reads as TGTGCCAGCAGCTTGTTTTCCAGGGCGGTAGGGACCGGGGAGCTGTTTTTT. Complete variable domain (other parts from reference TRBV7-9 and TRBJ2-2): DTGVSQNPRHKITKRGQNVTFRCDPISEHNRLYWYRQTLGQGPEFLTYFQNEAQLEKSRLLSDRFSAERPKGSFSTLEIQRTEQGDSAMYLCASSLFSRAVGTGELFFGEGSRLTVL.

The rearrangement links TRBV7-2 to TRBJ2-3; TRBD2 aligns across 9 bases. Germline CDR1 and CDR2: SGHTA and FQGNSA. The J segment lost 3 bases and the V segment lost 5 bases, leaving 9 bases of the junction unmatched. This CDR3 contains 16 residues. DNA of the CDR3: TGTGCCAGCAGCCCGAGCCGTCTAGCGGGGACAGATACGCAGTATTTT. Its translation: CASSPSRLAGTDTQYF.

V is TRBV29-1 and J is TRBJ1-2, with D possibly being TRBD1 (6 bases). The V gene's germline CDR1 is SQVTM and CDR2 ANQGSEA. V dropped 6 bases and J dropped 0 bases, with 14 bases sitting between them. The CDR3 is made up of 14 amino acids. The CDR3 DNA sequence: TGCAGCGTGGACCTAGGGGGTCCTAACTATGGCTACACCTTC. It encodes CSVDLGGPNYGYTF.

V gene TRBV29-1 combines with J gene TRBJ1-1, with TRBD1 identical over 8 bases. Per the germline V gene, CDR1 is SQVTM and CDR2 is ANQGSEA. This CDR3 region has 17 residues. The V segment lost 1 base and the J segment 0 bases; nucleotides outside the gene matches: 10. CDR3 in amino acids: CSVEGQGKGSMNTEAFF. The CDR3 DNA is TGCAGCGTTGAAGGACAGGGGAAGGGGTCGATGAACACTGAAGCTTTCTTT.

The V gene is TRBV2, the J gene TRBJ2-3; weak D call: TRBD2 (6 bases). In germline, CDR1 is SNHLY, CDR2 FYNNEI. V dropped 6 bases and J dropped 0 bases, with 13 bases sitting between them. CDR3 size: 15 residues. The CDR3 DNA is TGTGCCAGCAGCGCCGGGGGTTCTAGCACAGATACGCAGTATTTT. This sequence encodes CASSAGGSSTDTQYF. The variable domain in full, with the rest retrieved from reference TRBV2 and TRBJ2-3, is EPEVTQTPSHQVTQMGQEVILRCVPISNHLYFYWYRQILGQKVEFLVSFYNNEISEKSEIFDDQFSVERPDGSNFTLKIRSTKLEDSAMYFCASSAGGSSTDTQYFGPGTRLTVL.

The rearrangement uses TRBV5-5 and TRBJ2-7; the match to TRBD2 covers 8 bases. The CDR3 extends over 17 amino acids. Trimming at V came to 0 bases and at J to 0 bases, leaving 8 bases not matched to a gene. Germline V lookup: CDR1 SGHKS, CDR2 YYEKEE (reference sequence). This CDR3 reads CASSLGIAGFTSYEQYF. CDR3 DNA: TGTGCCAGCAGCTTGGGAATAGCGGGGTTCACCTCCTACGAGCAGTACTTC.

V gene TRBV5-8 combines with J gene TRBJ1-1; 8 nucleotides align to TRBD1. CDR1 and CDR2 from the germline V gene are SGHTS and YDEGEE. Losses at the gene ends were 0 bases for V and 1 base for J; bases not matched to a gene: 5. The CDR3 loop spans 16 amino acids. The CDR3 DNA sequence: TGTGCCAGCAGCTTGGCCCCCGACAGGGGGAACACTGAAGCTTTCTTT. This gives the protein CASSLAPDRGNTEAFF.

J is TRBJ2-1 and V is TRBV4-1; maybe TRBD1 (5 bases). Trimming stripped 0 bases from V and 4 bases from J, with 7 bases between. This CDR3 is 14 amino acids long. Germline values: CDR1 MGHRA, CDR2 YSYEKL. Written as DNA, the CDR3 is TGCGCCAGCAGCCAAGAACCAGGGTACAATGAGCAGTTCTTC. Encoded protein: CASSQEPGYNEQFF.

The chain has TRBV27 and TRBJ2-5; TRBD1 matches 10 bases. In germline, CDR1 is MNHEY, CDR2 SMNVEV (reference sequence). The CDR3 runs 14 residues. Trimming took 2 bases from V and 7 from J; bases not matched to a gene: 4. The CDR3 protein is CASSLGDRGGTQYF. In DNA form, the CDR3 reads TGTGCCAGCAGTTTAGGGGACAGGGGTGGGACCCAGTACTTC.

The chain uses TRBV6-5 and TRBJ2-5; 7 bases are shared with TRBD2. The CDR3 runs 14 residues. Trimming removed 6 bases from V and 3 bases from J; junction bases left unmatched: 7. Germline-derived CDR1 and CDR2 are MNHEY and SVGAGI. CDR3 sequence reads: CASSGGFREETQYF. In nucleotides, the CDR3 is TGTGCCAGCAGCGGGGGGTTCCGAGAAGAGACCCAGTACTTC.

V usage is TRBV19 and J usage is TRBJ1-6; D unresolved. The CDR3 sequence is 13 residues long. The V end was cut by 4 bases, the J end by 7 bases, with 8 bases between. In germline, CDR1 is LNHDA, CDR2 SQIVND (reference sequence). CDR3 residues: CASSSPGNSPLHF. CDR3 coding DNA: TGTGCCAGTAGTAGTCCGGGAAATTCACCCCTCCACTTT.

The J gene is TRBJ1-2, the V gene TRBV29-1; TRBD1 is a possible D gene (5 bases). V shed 3 bases and J shed 4 bases, with 12 bases lying between them. The germline gives CDR1 SQVTM, CDR2 ANQGSEA. There are 13 residues in the CDR3. Here the CDR3 reads CSVDKGLGYGYTF. The CDR3, as DNA: TGCAGCGTTGATAAGGGGCTTGGCTATGGCTACACCTTC. Looking up the rest from reference TRBV29-1 and TRBJ1-2 gives the full variable domain: SAVISQKPSRDICQRGTSLTIQCQVDSQVTMMFWYRQQPGQSLTLIATANQGSEATYESGFVIDKFPISRPNLTFSTLTVSNMSPEDSSIYLCSVDKGLGYGYTFGSGTRLTVV.

The chain couples TRBV25-1 to TRBJ1-1; 7 bases align to TRBD1. The CDR3 consists of 18 residues. With 5 bases clipped from V and 1 base from J, the junction kept 16 bases outside the gene matches. Germline assignment: CDR1 MGHDK and CDR2 SYGVNS. The CDR3 is CASSTSSRGYRGNTEAFF. The CDR3 nucleotides are TGTGCCAGCAGTACATCCTCAAGGGGGTACAGGGGGAACACTGAAGCTTTCTTT.

This chain connects TRBV28 to TRBJ2-1, with 13 nucleotides matching TRBD2. The CDR3 contains 16 residues. Germline CDR1 is MDHEN and CDR2 is SYDVKM. Losses at the gene ends were 6 bases for V and 7 bases for J; bases not matched to a gene: 9. This CDR3 reads CASRYTSGGALNEQFF. The CDR3 bases are TGTGCCAGCAGGTATACTAGCGGGGGGGCCTTGAATGAGCAGTTCTTC.